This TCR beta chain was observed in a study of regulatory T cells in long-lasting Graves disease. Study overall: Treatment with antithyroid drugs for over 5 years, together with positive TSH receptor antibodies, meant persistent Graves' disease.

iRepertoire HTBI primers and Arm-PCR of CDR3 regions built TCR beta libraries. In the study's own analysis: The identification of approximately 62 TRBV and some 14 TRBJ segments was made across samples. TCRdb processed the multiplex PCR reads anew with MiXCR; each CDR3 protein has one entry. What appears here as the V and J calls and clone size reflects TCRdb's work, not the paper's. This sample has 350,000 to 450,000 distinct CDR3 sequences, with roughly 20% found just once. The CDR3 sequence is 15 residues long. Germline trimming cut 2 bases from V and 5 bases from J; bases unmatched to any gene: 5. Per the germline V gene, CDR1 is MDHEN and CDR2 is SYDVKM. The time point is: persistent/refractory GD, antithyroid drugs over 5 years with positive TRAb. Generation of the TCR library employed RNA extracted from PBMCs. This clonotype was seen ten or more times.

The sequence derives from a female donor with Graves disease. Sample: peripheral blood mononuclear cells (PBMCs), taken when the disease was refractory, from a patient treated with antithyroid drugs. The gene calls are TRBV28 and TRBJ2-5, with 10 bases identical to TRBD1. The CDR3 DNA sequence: TGTGCCAGCAGTTTAAGACAGGGGGCACTTGAGACCCAGTACTTC. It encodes CASSLRQGALETQYF.